A selection of T cell receptor beta chains follows, all from one sample in a study of regulatory T cells in long-lasting Graves disease. TCRdb reprocessed the multiplex PCR reads via MiXCR and lists one record per CDR3 protein. The repertoire holds about 220,000 distinct CDR3 sequences, with roughly a fifth as singletons. These data also featured in a second study, about T cells in Graves' hyperthyroidism and ophthalmopathy.

The sample was peripheral blood mononuclear cells (PBMCs), taken at new diagnosis, from a patient treated with antithyroid drugs. Receptor source: a woman aged 25 to 39 with Graves disease. The CDR3 runs from the conserved cysteine through the conserved F or W. A D gene is named only where the DNA matches it firmly. Only some rows state a clone size, as once, few, many or a class for expanded clones.

CSANPGQGATDTQYF,TGCAGTGCTAACCCGGGACAGGGGGCAACAGATACGCAGTATTTT,TRBV20-1,15,TRBD1,TRBJ2-3,.
CASSLSGTGLNIQYF,TGTGCCAGCAGTTTATCTGGGACAGGGTTAAACATTCAGTACTTC,TRBV12-3/TRBV12-4,15,TRBD1,TRBJ2-4,many
CALAGGPPDTQYF,TGTGCCTTAGCGGGAGGGCCCCCTGATACGCAGTATTTT,TRBV30,13,TRBD2,TRBJ2-3,.
CASSPRGSSYEQYF,TGTGCCAGCAGCCCGCGGGGGTCCTCCTACGAGCAGTACTTC,TRBV7-6,14,TRBD2,TRBJ2-7,many
CASSPDGEHEEYF,TGTGCCAGCTCACCTGACGGGGAACACGAGGAGTACTTC,TRBV18,13,.,TRBJ2-7,few
CASSSDRNLYGYTF,TGTGCCAGCAGTTCGGACAGGAACCTCTATGGCTACACCTTC,TRBV28,14,TRBD1,TRBJ1-2,many
CASGFGDTQYF,TGTGCTAGTGGTTTCGGGGATACGCAGTATTTT,TRBV12-5,11,.,TRBJ2-3,many
CASRTRAVGNTIYF,TGTGCCAGCAGGACCCGGGCCGTCGGAAACACCATATATTTT,TRBV6-1,14,.,TRBJ1-3,many
CASSPQSRGDRGQYF,TGTGCCAGCTCACCACAATCGAGGGGGGACAGGGGACAATATTTT,TRBV18,15,TRBD1,TRBJ2-3,few
CASSWNPTEINEKLFF,TGCGCCAGCAGCTGGAACCCGACAGAGATTAATGAAAAACTGTTTTTT,TRBV5-1,16,.,TRBJ1-4,few